This TCR beta chain was captured by sequencing in a study of vaccination effects on CD4 cells after COVID-19. Before sequencing, viral peptide pools were used by the ViraFEST assay to expand antigen-specific CD4+ T cells. Isolating CD4+ T cells followed approximately nine days of culture. Either the BNT162b2 or mRNA-1273 vaccine was given to participants in two doses. Half the medium was replaced with IL-2 medium on days 3 and 7. A word on this clone: Its cognate antigen is unknown.

Sequenced by immunoSEQ multiplex PCR; TCRdb stores in-frame clones only, minus some. Of 15,000 to 20,000 clones listed, roughly 76% are singletons. V gave up 5 bases and J gave up 0 bases; unmatched junction bases: 13. The CDR3 loop spans 19 amino acids. CDR1 is MNHNY, CDR2 SVGAGI, per germline (reference sequence). This clonotype was obtained from a human donor who received a COVID-19 vaccine. This chain connects TRBV6-6 to TRBJ2-6, with 7 bases lining up with TRBD1. The specimen was CD4+ T cells from PBMCs cultured with HCoV-NL63 spike peptides, collected after COVID-19 vaccination. DNA of the CDR3: TGTGCCAGCAGTCCTAATCCGGGACAGAAAGGCTCTGGGGCCAACGTCCTGACTTTC. This sequence encodes CASSPNPGQKGSGANVLTF.